This record looks at one TCR beta chain sequence and its context. TCRdb's copy holds only in-frame clones and misses some; the assay was immunoSEQ multiplex PCR. Counted here are a few hundred thousand clones, around 86% occurring once; the ten biggest clones make up around 2%. The source of the sample is a study of blood T cell repertoires in COVID-19. About the study: Samples came from the United States, Italy and Spain, spanning acute and convalescent COVID-19.

The germline V gene has CDR1 MRHNA and CDR2 SNTAGT. V shed 3 bases, J shed 4 bases, and the junction held 5 bases outside the gene matches. CDR3 length: 15 amino acids. The TCR was taken from a man aged 25 to 40 who had recovered from COVID-19. The gene calls are TRBV6-4 and TRBJ2-3; 9 bases match TRBD2. The sequencing input was peripheral blood. The CDR3 DNA follows: TGTGCCAGCAGTGAAGGCGGGGGGGCGGCAGATACGCAGTATTTT. Translation gives CASSEGGGAADTQYF.